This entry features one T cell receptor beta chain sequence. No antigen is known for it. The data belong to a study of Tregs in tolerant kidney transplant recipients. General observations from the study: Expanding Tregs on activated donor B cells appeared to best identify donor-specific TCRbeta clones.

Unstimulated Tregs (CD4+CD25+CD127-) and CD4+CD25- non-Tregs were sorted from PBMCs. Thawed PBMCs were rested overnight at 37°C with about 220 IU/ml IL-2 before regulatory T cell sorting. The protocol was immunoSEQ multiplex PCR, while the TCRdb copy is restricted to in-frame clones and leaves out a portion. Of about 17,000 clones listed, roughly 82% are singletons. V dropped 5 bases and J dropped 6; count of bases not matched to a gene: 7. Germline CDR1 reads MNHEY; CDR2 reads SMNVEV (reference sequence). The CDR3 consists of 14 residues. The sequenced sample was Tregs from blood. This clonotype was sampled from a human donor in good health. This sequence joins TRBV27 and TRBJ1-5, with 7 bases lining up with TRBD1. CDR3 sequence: CASSNTGATQPQHF. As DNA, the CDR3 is TGTGCCAGCAGTAATACAGGGGCGACTCAGCCCCAGCATTTT.